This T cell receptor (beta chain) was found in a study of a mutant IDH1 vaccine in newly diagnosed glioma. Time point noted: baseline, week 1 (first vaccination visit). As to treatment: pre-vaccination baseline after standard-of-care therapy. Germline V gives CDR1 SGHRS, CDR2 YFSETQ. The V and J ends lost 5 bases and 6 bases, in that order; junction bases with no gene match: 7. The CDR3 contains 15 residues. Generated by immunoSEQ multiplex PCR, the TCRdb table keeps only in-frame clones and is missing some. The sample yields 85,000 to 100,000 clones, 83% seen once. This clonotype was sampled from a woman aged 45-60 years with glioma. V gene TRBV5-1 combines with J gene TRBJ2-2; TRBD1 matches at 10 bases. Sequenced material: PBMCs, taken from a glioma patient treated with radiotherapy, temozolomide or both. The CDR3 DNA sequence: TGCGCCAGCAGACAGGGACAGGGGTCCCCCGGGGAGCTGTTTTTT. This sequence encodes CASRQGQGSPGELFF.